This T cell receptor beta chain appears in the sequencing data of a study of blood T cell repertoires in COVID-19. Study in general: Samples representing acute and convalescent COVID-19 were sourced from the United States, Italy and Spain.

Clones were sequenced by immunoSEQ multiplex PCR, and TCRdb holds only the in-frame ones, with some missing. The table records about 310,000 clones, 70% to 90% of them present only once. Participants, roughly 18 to 100 years old, spanned under 25 US areas. The recovered donors of Cohort 3 showed two negative PCRs, clearance, or symptom resolution. Between the trimmed V and J ends, which lost 3 bases and 3 bases, there was a span of 10 bases. This CDR3 contains 14 residues. Germline assignment: CDR1 MNHEY and CDR2 SMNVEV (reference sequence). This sequence originates from a man aged 25 to 45 who had recovered from COVID-19. Material: PBMCs or T cells enriched from blood (not recorded which). The V call is TRBV27, the J call TRBJ2-3; TRBD2 is a possible D gene (6 bases). CDR3: CASSFLGGTDTQYF. The CDR3 DNA reads as TGTGCCAGCAGTTTTCTAGGAGGGACAGATACGCAGTATTTT.